Listed below are T cell receptor beta chains from one sample, sequenced in a study of cytomegalovirus exposure and HLA in healthy donors. The repertoire was sequenced with immunoSEQ multiplex PCR; TCRdb's copy has only in-frame clones and lacks some. The sample contains tens of thousands of clones, around 80% of which appear only once. The sample taken for sequencing was PBMCs. The receptors originated from a male donor in good health and CMV-seropositive. Both conserved end residues are part of each CDR3. The order of the fields is J gene, D gene, clone size, V gene, CDR3 DNA, CDR3 protein. A D gene is named only where the DNA matches it firmly. Size is omitted from some rows. Given values are once, few, many or a class for expanded clones.

TRBJ1-5 NA NA TRBV6-5 TGTGCCAGCAGCCAGGGCCGTAATCAGCCCCAGCATTTT CASSQGRNQPQHF
TRBJ2-2 NA NA TRBV7-2 TGTGCCAGCAGCTTAGTAATTGGGGGGGCGCAGGGCACCGGGGAGCTGTTTTTT CASSLVIGGAQGTGELFF
TRBJ2-5 TRBD2 NA TRBV9 TGTGCCAGCAGCGTAAAAGCGGGAGGCCTTTTCCAGGAGACCCAGTACTTC CASSVKAGGLFQETQYF
TRBJ1-4 NA NA TRBV6-1 TGTGCCAGCAGTGAAGCGAGGGGGATGACGGAAAAACTGTTTTTT CASSEARGMTEKLFF
TRBJ1-5 NA once TRBV7-2 TGCGCCAGCAGCCTCGGACATAACAATCAGCCCCAGCATTTT CASSLGHNNQPQHF
TRBJ2-5 TRBD2 NA TRBV18 TGTGCCAGCTCACACGAGTATGGCGGGGGGATACAAGAGACCCAGTACTTC CASSHEYGGGIQETQYF
TRBJ2-6 NA NA TRBV19 TGTGCCAGTAGTATTACGACAGTCTCTGGGGCCAACGTCCTGACTTTC CASSITTVSGANVLTF
TRBJ2-3 NA NA TRBV5-1 TGCGCCAGCAGCGGAGATGGGGGGTCCACAGATACGCAGTATTTT CASSGDGGSTDTQYF
TRBJ2-6 NA once TRBV6-5 TGTGCCAGCAGTCGTGGGGGCGCTGGGGCCAACGTCCTGACTTTC CASSRGGAGANVLTF
TRBJ1-5 TRBD1 once TRBV28 TGTGCCAGCAGCAAGACAGGGTTAAGCAATCAGCCCCAGCATTTT CASSKTGLSNQPQHF
TRBJ2-1 NA NA TRBV9 TGTGCCAGCAGCGTAGACGGGAGAGAGCAGTTCTTC CASSVDGREQFF
TRBJ1-4 NA NA TRBV7-8 TGTGCCAGCAGCTTAGCGGCACAGGGAGTGTCTAATGAAAAACTGTTTTTT CASSLAAQGVSNEKLFF
TRBJ1-3 NA NA TRBV6-5 TGTGCCAGCAGTTACTCGCGAGGATTTGGAAACACCATATATTTT CASSYSRGFGNTIYF
TRBJ2-1 NA NA TRBV15 TGTGCCACCAGCAGTATCAGGGGCAGAACGAGAGCTGAGCAGTTCTTC CATSSIRGRTRAEQFF
TRBJ2-7 TRBD1 NA TRBV7-8 TGTGCCAGCAGCTCAAGGACAGGTACAAGGTTCCACGAGCAGTACTTC CASSSRTGTRFHEQYF
TRBJ1-1 TRBD1 NA TRBV29-1 TGCAGCGTTGAAGGGACAGGGTACACTGAAGCTTTCTTT CSVEGTGYTEAFF
TRBJ2-3 TRBD2 NA TRBV7-6 TGTGCCAGCAGCTTACGGCGGGGCGGGGGGGCGACAGATACGCAGTATTTT CASSLRRGGGATDTQYF
TRBJ2-7 NA NA TRBV20-1 TGCAGTGCTCTACAGTCCTACGAGCAGTACTTC CSALQSYEQYF
TRBJ1-4 TRBD1 NA TRBV5-1 TGCGCCAGCAAAGGGATGACAGGGGTTAATGAAAAACTGTTTTTT CASKGMTGVNEKLFF
TRBJ2-7 TRBD1 NA TRBV27 TGTGCCAGCAGTTTATCCTTTTGGGACAGGGGCTACGAGCAGTACTTC CASSLSFWDRGYEQYF
TRBJ2-1 NA few TRBV4-1 TGCGCCAGCAGCCAAGAGAAGTTTGTCGGAGGAACCTACAATGAGCAGTTCTTC CASSQEKFVGGTYNEQFF
TRBJ2-2 NA NA TRBV18 TGTGCCAGCTCACCCATCCAAGCTGTAGCGAACACCGGGGAGCTGTTTTTT CASSPIQAVANTGELFF
TRBJ2-7 NA NA TRBV7-6 TGTGCCAGCAGCTTAGCAGGGGGCGAGCAGTACTTC CASSLAGGEQYF
TRBJ2-6 NA NA TRBV27 TGTGCCAGCAGTTTAAAGGCGACGGGAACCAGCTCTGGGGCCAACGTCCTGACTTTC CASSLKATGTSSGANVLTF
TRBJ2-1 TRBD2 NA TRBV2 TGTGCCAGCAGTGAAAGGCTAGCGGGAGGGAATGAGCAGTTCTTC CASSERLAGGNEQFF
TRBJ2-7 NA NA TRBV10-1 TGCGCCAGCAGTGATCCCCCCGCTATACAGGAGAACGGGCAGTACTTC CASSDPPAIQENGQYF
TRBJ2-3 TRBD2 NA TRBV5-1 TGCGCCAGCAGCTTGAGCGGGGGGAGTAACGCAGATACGCAGTATTTT CASSLSGGSNADTQYF
TRBJ2-3 TRBD2 few TRBV7-9 TGTGCCAGCACCTATTTAGAACAGCGGGGGGGAAATACGCAGTATTTT CASTYLEQRGGNTQYF